The 25 T cell receptor beta chains presented below share a single source sample, sequenced in a study of blood T cell repertoires in COVID-19. Repertoires were generated with immunoSEQ multiplex PCR, while TCRdb's copy carries only in-frame clones and drops some. The table has around 270,000 clones, around 86% seen once. The sequenced sample was peripheral blood. The receptors stem from a woman aged 60 to 75 with COVID-19, enrolled during active disease.

V gene TRBV5-6 combines with J gene TRBJ1-4; D gene ambiguous. V lost 3 bases to trimming and J lost 0 bases, with 12 bases between them. The CDR3 sequence is 16 residues long. Germline loops: CDR1 SGHDT, CDR2 YYEEEE. DNA of the CDR3: TGTGCCAGCAGCTATAGGTCGGGAGCAACTAATGAAAAACTGTTTTTT. Protein product: CASSYRSGATNEKLFF.

The CDR3 bases are TGTGCCAGTAGTAGACAGGGGTCGAGCAATCAGCCCCAGCATTTT. This sequence encodes CASSRQGSSNQPQHF. The chain joins TRBV19 to TRBJ1-5, with 8 bases aligning to TRBD1. Germline CDR1 and CDR2: LNHDA and SQIVND (reference sequence). The CDR3 covers 15 residues. V dropped 4 bases and J dropped 1; count of bases not matched to a gene: 3. The full variable domain, with the rest looked up from reference TRBV19 and TRBJ1-5, is DGGITQSPKYLFRKEGQNVTLSCEQNLNHDAMYWYRQDPGQGLRLIYYSQIVNDFQKGDIAEGYSVSREKKESFPLTVTSAQKNPTAFYLCASSRQGSSNQPQHFGDGTRLSIL.

This rearrangement joins TRBV3-1 (or the pseudogene TRBV3-2) to TRBJ2-7, with 9 bases identical to TRBD2. J gave up 1 base and V 0 bases, and 7 bases lay outside the gene matches. The CDR3 spans 17 residues. Per germline, CDR1 LGHDT and CDR2 YNNKEL (reference sequence). The CDR3 spells CASSQEPSGTSSYEQYF. CDR3 DNA: TGTGCCAGCAGCCAAGAGCCTAGCGGGACGTCGTCCTACGAGCAGTACTTC.

The rearrangement joins TRBV11-3 to TRBJ2-2; no definite D call. Germline V gene data show CDR1 as SGHNT and CDR2 as YENEEA. V was pared by 6 bases and J by 5 bases, with 10 bases between. The CDR3 sequence is 13 residues long. CDR3 DNA sequence: TGTGCCAGCAGTTTGCATCGGACCGGGGAGCTGTTTTTT. Translation: CASSLHRTGELFF. Complete variable domain (other parts from reference TRBV11-3 and TRBJ2-2): EAGVVQSPRYKIIEKKQPVAFWCNPISGHNTLYWYLQNLGQGPELLIRYENEEAVDDSQLPKDRFSAERLKGVDSTLKIQPAELGDSAVYLCASSLHRTGELFFGEGSRLTVL.

The chain has TRBV13 and TRBJ1-2; 8 bases map to TRBD1. Looked up from germline, CDR1 is PRHDT and CDR2 is FYEKMQ (reference sequence). Trimming at V came to 2 bases and at J to 8 bases, leaving 19 bases not matched to a gene. The CDR3 has 18 residues. The CDR3 DNA sequence: TGTGCCAGCAGCTTACGGCCGCGCGGGACAGGAACCCGTTGGGGCTACACCTTC. It codes for CASSLRPRGTGTRWGYTF. Together with reference TRBV13 and TRBJ1-2, the CDR3 gives the full variable domain: AAGVIQSPRHLIKEKRETATLKCYPIPRHDTVYWYQQGPGQDPQFLISFYEKMQSDKGSIPDRFSAQQFSDYHSELNMSSLELGDSALYFCASSLRPRGTGTRWGYTFGSGTRLTVV.

V usage is TRBV3-1 (or the pseudogene TRBV3-2) and J usage is TRBJ2-3; 8 bases line up with TRBD1. The V and J ends lost 4 bases and 4 bases, in that order; junction bases with no gene match: 10. The CDR3 contains 16 residues. The V gene's germline CDR1 is LGHDT and CDR2 YNNKEL (reference sequence). CDR3 sequence: CASSLRATGDADTQYF. The CDR3 region has the DNA TGTGCCAGCAGCCTTAGAGCGACAGGGGACGCAGATACGCAGTATTTT.

The chain combines TRBV7-8 with TRBJ2-5; 8 bases fit TRBD2. In germline, CDR1 is SGHVS, CDR2 FQNEAQ. V shed 5 bases, J shed 0 bases, and the junction held 8 bases outside the gene matches. This CDR3 has 16 amino acids. The CDR3: CASSLREGTYQETQYF. The CDR3 bases are TGTGCCAGCAGCCTTCGGGAGGGGACGTACCAAGAGACCCAGTACTTC.

This clone was counted a single time. This chain links TRBV29-1 with TRBJ2-7; TRBD1 aligns across 10 bases. This CDR3 spans 12 amino acids. Trimming took 7 bases from V and 3 from J; bases not matched to a gene: 3. Germline CDR1 and CDR2: SQVTM and ANQGSEA. The CDR3 bases are TGCAGCGGGGGACAGGGGTTCTACGAGCAGTACTTC. Translating gives CSGGQGFYEQYF.

V gene TRBV6-4 combines with J gene TRBJ2-3, with a possible D match to TRBD2 (6 bases). Germline assignment: CDR1 MRHNA and CDR2 SNTAGT. The V end lost 8 bases, the J end lost 8 bases, and 14 bases lay between the germline ends. The CDR3 contains 12 residues. The CDR3 DNA sequence: TGTGCCAGCGGCGGGATAGGAGGTACGCAGTATTTT. Protein sequence: CASGGIGGTQYF.

The J gene is TRBJ2-7, the V gene TRBV19, with TRBD1 as a possible D gene (5 bases). Germline V gene lookup returns CDR1 LNHDA and CDR2 SQIVND (reference sequence). The CDR3 is 15 residues long. The V gene lost 1 base and the J gene lost 2 bases, with 12 bases spanning the gap. In nucleotides, the CDR3 is TGTGCCAGTAGTATAGGAATCGGCAGGGCCTACGAGCAGTACTTC. This sequence encodes CASSIGIGRAYEQYF.

The V gene is TRBV7-2, the J gene TRBJ1-2; TRBD1 matches at 12 bases. Trimming cost V 5 bases and J 6 bases; bases outside gene matches: 10. The CDR3 has 16 residues. The germline V gene has CDR1 SGHTA and CDR2 FQGNSA. The CDR3 sequence: CASSPPVRDRGHGYTF. The CDR3 DNA reads TGTGCCAGCAGCCCCCCCGTCAGGGACAGGGGGCATGGCTACACCTTC. The full variable domain, completed using reference TRBV7-2 and TRBJ1-2, is GAGVSQSPSNKVTEKGKDVELRCDPISGHTALYWYRQSLGQGLEFLIYFQGNSAPDKSGLPSDRFSAERTGGSVSTLTIQRTQQEDSAVYLCASSPPVRDRGHGYTFGSGTRLTVV.

This chain joins TRBV5-5 and TRBJ1-1, with D possibly TRBD1 on 5 matching bases. Germline V gene data show CDR1 as SGHKS and CDR2 as YYEKEE (reference sequence). This CDR3 has 16 residues. Trimming shortened V by 4 bases and J by 2 bases, and 18 bases separated the two germline ends. DNA of the CDR3: TGTGCCAGCAGCCCGTTAAGGGGCCTCACCAACACTGAAGCTTTCTTT. It specifies CASSPLRGLTNTEAFF.

This clone was seen more than once but under ten times. The chain joins TRBV27 to TRBJ1-1, with D possibly being TRBD1 (6 bases). The germline gives CDR1 MNHEY, CDR2 SMNVEV (reference sequence). V was clipped by 5 bases and J by 0 bases, with 16 bases between them. This CDR3 contains 16 residues. This chain's CDR3 is CASSLGQSGLNTEAFF. CDR3 sequence (DNA): TGTGCCAGCAGTCTAGGACAGTCTGGGTTGAACACTGAAGCTTTCTTT.

The V gene is TRBV7-3, the J gene TRBJ2-1, with a tentative D call TRBD2 (5 bases). CDR3 length: 13 residues. Germline lookup yields CDR1 SGHTA and CDR2 FQGTGA. V lost 5 bases and J 1 base, leaving 6 bases between the germline ends. As DNA, the CDR3 is TGTGCCAGCAGCCCGGGGTCCTACAATGAGCAGTTCTTC. Encoded protein: CASSPGSYNEQFF. Drawing the rest from reference TRBV7-3 and TRBJ2-1, the complete variable domain is GAGVSQTPSNKVTEKGKYVELRCDPISGHTALYWYRQSLGQGPEFLIYFQGTGAADDSGLPNDRFFAVRPEGSVSTLKIQRTERGDSAVYLCASSPGSYNEQFFGPGTRLTVL.

The count of this clone is one. The J gene is TRBJ1-5, the V gene TRBV19; D call uncertain. V lost 5 bases to trimming and J lost 0 bases, with 11 bases between them. The CDR3 sequence is 15 residues long. Germline assignment: CDR1 LNHDA and CDR2 SQIVND (reference sequence). CDR3 coding DNA: TGTGCCAGTAGTCCCTTCCAGATTAGCAATCAGCCCCAGCATTTT. This codes for CASSPFQISNQPQHF.

The chain employs TRBV20-1 and TRBJ2-6; tentative D call: TRBD1 (7 bases). V lost 3 bases and J lost 0, with 15 bases in between. The CDR3 length is 17 residues. CDR1 and CDR2 (germline): DFQATT, SNEGSKA (reference sequence). The CDR3 here is CSASAGQPYSGANVLTF. The CDR3 nucleotides read TGCAGTGCTAGTGCGGGACAGCCCTACTCTGGGGCCAACGTCCTGACTTTC.

The gene calls are TRBV7-2 and TRBJ2-5; 8 bases match TRBD2. From germline, CDR1 is SGHTA and CDR2 FQGNSA. The CDR3 is made up of 13 amino acids. Germline trimming cut 5 bases from V and 4 bases from J; bases unmatched to any gene: 3. The CDR3 is CASSPAGGETQYF. The CDR3 bases are TGTGCCAGCAGCCCCGCGGGGGGAGAGACCCAGTACTTC.

This chain connects TRBV20-1 to TRBJ2-1, with TRBD2 matching over 11 bases. Germline V lookup: CDR1 DFQATT, CDR2 SNEGSKA (reference sequence). The CDR3 spans 15 residues. Trimming at V came to 6 bases and at J to 7 bases, leaving 11 bases not matched to a gene. CDR3 nucleotides: TGCAGTGCCAGTAGCGGGAGGGCCTTTACGAATGAGCAGTTCTTC. Amino acid sequence: CSASSGRAFTNEQFF.

This sequence joins TRBV3-1 (or the pseudogene TRBV3-2) and TRBJ2-5; 11 nucleotides match TRBD1. Trimming removed 3 bases from V and 5 bases from J; junction bases left unmatched: 8. The CDR3 spans 16 residues. Germline CDR1 reads LGHDT; CDR2 reads YNNKEL (reference sequence). This CDR3 is CASSQSGQGAGETQYF. The CDR3 coding sequence is TGTGCCAGCAGCCAGTCTGGACAGGGGGCGGGGGAGACCCAGTACTTC.

The chain links TRBV7-9 to TRBJ1-5; weak D call: TRBD1 (5 bases). The CDR3 is made up of 16 amino acids. Trimming removed 0 bases at V and 6 bases at J, with 15 bases between. CDR1 is SEHNR and CDR2 is FQNEAQ in the germline V gene (reference sequence). The CDR3 loop is CASSLARQGSIQPQHF. The DNA of the CDR3 is TGTGCCAGCAGCTTAGCGCGTCAGGGTTCGATTCAGCCCCAGCATTTT.

The V and J genes are TRBV7-8 and TRBJ1-4; 8 nucleotides line up with TRBD1. The CDR3 is 18 residues long. V trimming: 4 bases; J trimming: 0 bases; junction bases outside the gene matches: 10. Germline V gene data show CDR1 as SGHVS and CDR2 as FQNEAQ. The CDR3 protein is CASSSIFGQGATNEKLFF. CDR3 DNA sequence: TGTGCCAGCAGCTCCATCTTCGGACAGGGCGCAACTAATGAAAAACTGTTTTTT.

This chain links TRBV4-3 with TRBJ1-4; possible D gene TRBD1, 5 bases. V was pared by 1 base and J by 3 bases, with 9 bases between. Germline V CDR1 and CDR2: LGHNA, YSLEER. This CDR3 spans 15 amino acids. This CDR3 reads CASSQGREANEKLFF. CDR3 DNA sequence: TGCGCCAGCAGCCAAGGCAGGGAGGCTAATGAAAAACTGTTTTTT.

This clone was recorded only once. J is TRBJ2-7 and V is TRBV5-4, with 16 nucleotides matching TRBD2. Unmatched junction bases numbered 10, after V lost 4 bases and J lost 6 bases. This CDR3 is built from 17 residues. The germline V gene has CDR1 SGHNT and CDR2 YYREEE (reference sequence). CDR3 bases: TGTGCCAGCAGCGTGCCGGGACTAGCGGGAGGGCCTGGCGAGCAGTACTTC. Its protein is CASSVPGLAGGPGEQYF.

V and J are TRBV6-6 and TRBJ1-2; tentatively, D is TRBD1 (6 bases). This CDR3 has 13 residues. V lost 5 bases and J 3 bases, leaving 10 bases between the germline ends. Germline CDR1 MNHNY, CDR2 SVGAGI (reference sequence). The CDR3 DNA reads as TGTGCCAGCAGTCCAGGGGTTGACTATGGCTACACCTTC. Translating gives CASSPGVDYGYTF.

This chain links TRBV30 with TRBJ2-4; TRBD1 is a possible D gene (6 bases). This CDR3 contains 13 residues. V was clipped by 5 bases and J by 5 bases, with 13 bases between them. Germline V lookup: CDR1 GTSNPN, CDR2 SVGIG (reference sequence). The CDR3, as DNA: TGTGCCTGGCGTCCGGGACACGAAAACATTCAGTACTTC. Its protein is CAWRPGHENIQYF.